The clone carrying this T cell receptor beta chain was seen a few times. No antigen is known for it. This sample stems from a study of blood T cells in healthy people across ages. Study-wide points: Using unsorted PBMCs precluded a conclusive naive versus antigen-experienced comparison.

Germline CDR1 reads MDHEN; CDR2 reads SYDVKM. Trimming took 3 bases from V and 6 from J, leaving 8 bases between them. This CDR3 is 13 amino acids long. Alongside a J-beta primer mix, a sample-barcoded 5' primer served in a second PCR lasting roughly 6 to 12 cycles. Carrying 12 random nucleotides, a template-switch adaptor labeled each individual cDNA molecule. MiXCR, applied by TCRdb to the 5' RACE reads, yields one record per CDR3 protein. The repertoire includes almost 550,000 distinct CDR3 sequences, around 24% of them detected once, and 7.5% to 9% sits in the top ten. The sample also formed part of further work on T cells of mothers and their children. That source notes: Donation came from a few healthy Caucasian mothers together with their six children.

This chain uses TRBV28 with TRBJ1-4; D is ambiguous. The sample was blood. The source is a boy younger than 18 in good health. The CDR3 nucleotides are TGTGCCAGCAGTTTGGGGTCAGATGAAAAACTGTTTTTT. Its translation is CASSLGSDEKLFF. Based on the CDR3 plus reference TRBV28 and TRBJ1-4, the full variable domain is DVKVTQSSRYLVKRTGEKVFLECVQDMDHENMFWYRQDPGLGLRLIYFSYDVKMKEKGDIPEGYSVSREKKERFSLILESASTNQTSMYLCASSLGSDEKLFFGSGTQLSVL.